This TCR beta chain emerged from a study of CD8 T cells in Susac syndrome. RNA totalling 0.5 to 1 ug underwent reverse transcription with random hexamers. TCRdb independently ran MiXCR on the immunoSEQ multiplex PCR reads; one entry per CDR3 protein. The sample lists about 240,000 distinct CDR3 sequences; less than 96% were seen once. About this clonotype itself: One end of the junction is discordant with germline, which a read error may explain.

There are 12 residues in the CDR3. Germline values: CDR1 MDHEN, CDR2 SYDVKM. The TCR sequence derives from a human donor with Susac syndrome. The sample was CD4+ T cells from PBMCs. This chain connects TRBV28 to TRBJ1-5; 9 bases align to TRBD1. The CDR3 DNA sequence: TGTGCCAGCAGCCCCCGAGGACAGGGGTGGAATTTT. Translated: CASSPRGQGWNF.